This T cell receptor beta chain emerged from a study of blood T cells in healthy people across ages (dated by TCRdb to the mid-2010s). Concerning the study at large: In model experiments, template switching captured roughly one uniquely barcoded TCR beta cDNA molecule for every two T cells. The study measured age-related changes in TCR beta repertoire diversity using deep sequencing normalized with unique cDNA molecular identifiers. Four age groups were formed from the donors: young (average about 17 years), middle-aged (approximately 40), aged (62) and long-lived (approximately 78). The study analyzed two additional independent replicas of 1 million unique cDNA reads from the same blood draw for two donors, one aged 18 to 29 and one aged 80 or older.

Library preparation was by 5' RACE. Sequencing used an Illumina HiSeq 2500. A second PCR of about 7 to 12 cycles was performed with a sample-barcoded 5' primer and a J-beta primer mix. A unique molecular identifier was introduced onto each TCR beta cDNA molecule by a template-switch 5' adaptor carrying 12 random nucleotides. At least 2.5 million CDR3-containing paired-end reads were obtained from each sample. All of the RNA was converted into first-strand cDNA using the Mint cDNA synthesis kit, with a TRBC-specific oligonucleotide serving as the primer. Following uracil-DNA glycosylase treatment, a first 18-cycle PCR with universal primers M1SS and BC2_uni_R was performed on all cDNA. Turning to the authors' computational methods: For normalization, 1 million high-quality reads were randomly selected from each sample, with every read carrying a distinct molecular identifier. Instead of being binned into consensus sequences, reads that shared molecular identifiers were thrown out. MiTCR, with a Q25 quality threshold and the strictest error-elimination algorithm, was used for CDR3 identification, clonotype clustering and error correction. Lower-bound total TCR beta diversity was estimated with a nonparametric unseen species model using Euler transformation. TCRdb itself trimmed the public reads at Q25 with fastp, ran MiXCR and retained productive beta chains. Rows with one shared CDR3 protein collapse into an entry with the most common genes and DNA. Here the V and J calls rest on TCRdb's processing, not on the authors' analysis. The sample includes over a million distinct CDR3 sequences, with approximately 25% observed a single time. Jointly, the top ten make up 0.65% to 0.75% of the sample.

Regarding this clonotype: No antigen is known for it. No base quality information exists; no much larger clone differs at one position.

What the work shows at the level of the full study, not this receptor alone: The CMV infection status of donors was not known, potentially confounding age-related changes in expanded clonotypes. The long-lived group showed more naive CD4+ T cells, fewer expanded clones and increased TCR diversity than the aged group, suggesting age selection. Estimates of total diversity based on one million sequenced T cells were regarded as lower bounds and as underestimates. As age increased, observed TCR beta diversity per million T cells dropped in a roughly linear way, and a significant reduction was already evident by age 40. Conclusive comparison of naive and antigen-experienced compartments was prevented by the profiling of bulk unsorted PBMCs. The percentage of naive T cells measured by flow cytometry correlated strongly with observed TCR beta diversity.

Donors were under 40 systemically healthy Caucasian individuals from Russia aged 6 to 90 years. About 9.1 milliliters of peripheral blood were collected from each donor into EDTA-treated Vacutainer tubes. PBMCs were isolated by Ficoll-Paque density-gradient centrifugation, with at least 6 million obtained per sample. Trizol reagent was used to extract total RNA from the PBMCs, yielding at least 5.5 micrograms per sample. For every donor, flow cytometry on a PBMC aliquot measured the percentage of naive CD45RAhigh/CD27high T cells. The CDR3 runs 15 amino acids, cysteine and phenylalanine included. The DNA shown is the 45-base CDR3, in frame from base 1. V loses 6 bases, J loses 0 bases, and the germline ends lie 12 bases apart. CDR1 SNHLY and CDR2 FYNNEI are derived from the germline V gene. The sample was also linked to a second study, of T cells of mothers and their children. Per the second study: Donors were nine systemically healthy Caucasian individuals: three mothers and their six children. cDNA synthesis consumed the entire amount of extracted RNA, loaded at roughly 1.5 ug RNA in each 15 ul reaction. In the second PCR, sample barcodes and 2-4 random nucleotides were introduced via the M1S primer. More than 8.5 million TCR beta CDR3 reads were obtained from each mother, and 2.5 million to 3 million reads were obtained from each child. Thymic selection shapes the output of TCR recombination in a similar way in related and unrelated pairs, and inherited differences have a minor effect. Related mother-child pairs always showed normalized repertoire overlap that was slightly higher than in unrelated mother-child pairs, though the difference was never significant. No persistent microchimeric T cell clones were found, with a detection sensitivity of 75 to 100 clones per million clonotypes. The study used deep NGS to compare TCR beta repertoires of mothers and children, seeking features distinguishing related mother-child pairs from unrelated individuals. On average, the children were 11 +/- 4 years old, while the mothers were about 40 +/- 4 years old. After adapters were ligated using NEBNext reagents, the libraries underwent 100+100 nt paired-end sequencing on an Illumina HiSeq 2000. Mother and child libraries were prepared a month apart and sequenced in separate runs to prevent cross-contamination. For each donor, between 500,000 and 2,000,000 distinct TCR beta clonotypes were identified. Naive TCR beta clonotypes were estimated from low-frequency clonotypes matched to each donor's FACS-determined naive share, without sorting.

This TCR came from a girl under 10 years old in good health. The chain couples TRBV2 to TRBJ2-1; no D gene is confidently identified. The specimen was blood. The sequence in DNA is TGTGCCAGCAGGCCTCCCCTCTCCTCCTACAATGAGCAGTTCTTC. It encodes CASRPPLSSYNEQFF.